This passage covers 17 T cell receptor beta chains from one sample sequenced in a study of blood T cells in healthy people across ages. Combining a sample-barcoded 5' primer with a J-beta primer mix, a second PCR ran for about 6 to 11 cycles. MiXCR, applied by TCRdb to the 5' RACE reads, yields one record per CDR3 protein. The sample lists hundreds of thousands of distinct CDR3 sequences; around 52% were seen once. The source material was blood. Receptors were obtained from an elderly woman in good health.

Worth noting for this clonotype: The limits of the CDR3 on the DNA are not certain, so only TCRdb's listed CDR3 is given. The rearrangement links TRBV7-2 to TRBJ2-4; TRBD1 was called by the table and not checked on the DNA. The V gene's germline CDR1 is SGHTA and CDR2 FQGNSA. The CDR3 is made up of 13 amino acids, end residues included. CDR3 sequence reads: CARLYTCPYEQYF.

The chain carries TRBV20-1 and TRBJ2-7; a possible D gene is TRBD1 (6 bases). The J call may be incorrect, as the DNA end agrees better with TRBJ2-5. Germline assignment: CDR1 DFQATT and CDR2 SNEGSKA (reference sequence). The length of the CDR3 is 14 residues. CDR3 region: CSASFVGQIETQYF. CDR3 DNA: TGCAGTGCTAGCTTTGTCGGACAGATAGAGACCCAGTACTTC.

About this clonotype itself: Since a much larger clone is just one base distant, this may be a read error. The genes are TRBV12-3 or TRBV12-4 and TRBJ2-1, with 8 bases that match TRBD2. This CDR3 has 14 residues. With V trimmed by 4 bases and J by 9 bases, 8 bases remained unmatched. This chain's CDR3 is CASSSPAGVLEQFF. CDR3 in DNA: TGTGCCAGCAGTTCACCAGCGGGAGTTCTTGAGCAGTTCTTC.

With regard to this clonotype: Being one base from a much bigger clone, this may be a read error. The genes are TRBV25-1 and TRBJ2-3; D may be TRBD1 or TRBD2 (5 bases each). V was shortened by 3 bases and J by 2 bases, with 21 bases between the two germline ends. There are 18 residues in the CDR3. The V gene's germline CDR1 is MGHDK and CDR2 SYGVNS. The CDR3 loop reads CASSEHAVRDGDTDTQYF. CDR3 bases: TGTGCCAGCAGTGAGCACGCCGTCCGGGACGGCGACACAGATACGCAGTATTTT.

A remark on this clonotype: Just one base apart from a much larger clone, this may be a read error. The rearrangement uses TRBV6-6 and TRBJ2-1; D ambiguous. The length of the CDR3 is 12 residues. Germline assignment: CDR1 MNHNY and CDR2 SVGAGI (reference sequence). This CDR3 is CASSSQYKEQFF. CDR3 coding DNA: TGTGCCAGCAGCTCCCAGTACAAGGAGCAGTTCTTC.

This clonotype has a count of ten or more. V is TRBV5-1 and J is TRBJ2-7; D unclear. Trimming pared 1 base from V and 5 bases from J, leaving 7 bases between. Germline V CDR1 and CDR2: SGHRS, YFSETQ. This CDR3 is built from 12 residues. Here the CDR3 DNA reads TGCGCCAGCAGCTTGCCTTCACACGAGCAGTACTTC. The encoded protein is CASSLPSHEQYF.

V is TRBV7-8 and J is TRBJ1-2; D is unresolved. Trimming took off 1 base at V and 4 bases at J, with 13 bases between the two ends. This CDR3 contains 15 residues. CDR1 and CDR2 from the germline V gene are SGHVS and FQNEAQ. Here the CDR3 DNA reads TGTGCCAGCAGCTTAGAAGGAGGATCTGCCTATGGCTACACCTTC. This encodes CASSLEGGSAYGYTF.

This rearrangement joins TRBV2 to TRBJ2-1; D may be TRBD1 or TRBD2 (5 bases each). Germline V gene data show CDR1 as SNHLY and CDR2 as FYNNEI. This CDR3 region has 15 residues. The ends were cut back, 6 bases at V and 3 bases at J, with 15 bases in the middle. Here the CDR3 reads CASSTGPVGYNEQFF. The CDR3, as DNA: TGTGCCAGCAGCACGGGACCAGTGGGCTACAATGAGCAGTTCTTC.

The chain joins TRBV27 to TRBJ2-4; the D call may be TRBD1 or TRBD2 (6 bases each). The J call may not be correct, given that the DNA end is closer to TRBJ2-5. The CDR3 length is 15 residues. Per the germline V gene, CDR1 is MNHEY and CDR2 is SMNVEV (reference sequence). CDR3 bases: TGTGCCAGCAGTTTAATCAGGGGAGGTGAAGAGACCCAGTACTTC. Amino acids: CASSLIRGGEETQYF.

This clonotype has just a few counts. The J gene is TRBJ2-1, the V gene TRBV18; 11 nucleotides line up with TRBD2. The V segment lost 0 bases and the J segment 3 bases; nucleotides outside the gene matches: 4. This CDR3 contains 17 residues. Germline V lookup: CDR1 KGHSH, CDR2 LQKENI. This chain's CDR3 is CASSPPTSGVLYNEQFF. The CDR3 DNA reads as TGTGCCAGCTCACCACCGACTAGCGGGGTCCTCTACAATGAGCAGTTCTTC.

The chain links TRBV7-8 to TRBJ2-4; tentatively, D is TRBD2 (6 bases). With 2 bases removed from V and 3 bases from J, the gap between germline ends came to 14 bases. CDR3 length: 16 residues. Per the germline V gene, CDR1 is SGHVS and CDR2 is FQNEAQ. CDR3 residues: CASSLKLQGGKNIQYF. CDR3 DNA sequence: TGTGCCAGCAGCTTAAAGTTGCAGGGAGGCAAAAACATTCAGTACTTC.

This clonotype was observed a few times. V usage is TRBV5-1 and J usage is TRBJ1-5; D is uncertain. Trimming left V 4 bases short and J 6 bases short, with 11 bases between. This CDR3 spans 13 amino acids. Looked up from germline, CDR1 is SGHRS and CDR2 is YFSETQ. The CDR3 DNA is TGCGCCAGCAGCCCCGATGGACTTCAGCCCCAGCATTTT. Protein sequence: CASSPDGLQPQHF.

Note on this clonotype: This may be a read error: a much more frequent sequence differs by one nucleotide. The chain combines TRBV27 with TRBJ2-7; D is possibly TRBD1 (5 bases). The CDR3 spans 13 residues. Germline assignment: CDR1 MNHEY and CDR2 SMNVEV (reference sequence). V was trimmed by 1 base and J by 7 bases, leaving 11 bases between them. CDR3 sequence reads: CASSLWQGNEQYF. In DNA, the CDR3 is TGTGCCAGCAGTTTATGGCAGGGCAATGAGCAGTACTTC.

This clonotype showed up just a few times. CDR3 sequence: CSAPRAPREAQHF. CDR3 DNA: TGCAGTGCTCCCCGGGCCCCTCGTGAGGCCCAGCATTTT. The rearrangement links TRBV20-1 to TRBJ1-5; D uncertain. Germline lookup yields CDR1 DFQATT and CDR2 SNEGSKA (reference sequence). V lost 5 bases, J lost 11 bases, and 19 bases lay in between. This CDR3 comprises 13 residues.

Written as DNA, the CDR3 is TGTGCCAGCAGTGGAAACCTCGTGGGCGAGCAGTACTTC. The encoded protein is CASSGNLVGEQYF. J is TRBJ2-7 and V is TRBV2; D gene unclear. The V end was cut by 4 bases, the J end by 6 bases, with 13 bases between. CDR1 SNHLY and CDR2 FYNNEI come from the germline V gene. The CDR3 is 13 residues long.

This clonotype was seen ten or more times. The chain employs TRBV5-1 and TRBJ2-3; no clear D. The CDR3 has 15 residues. V lost 6 bases and J 2 bases, leaving 16 bases between the germline ends. Germline-derived CDR1 and CDR2 are SGHRS and YFSETQ. Here the CDR3 reads CASKNEASNTDTQYF. The CDR3 coding sequence is TGCGCCAGCAAAAATGAGGCATCTAACACAGATACGCAGTATTTT.

The chain employs TRBV2 and TRBJ1-4; TRBD1 might be the D (5 bases). This CDR3 region has 16 residues. The V end lost 5 bases, the J end lost 2 bases, and 15 bases lay between the germline ends. CDR1 and CDR2 from the germline V gene are SNHLY and FYNNEI. CDR3 amino acids: CASSPERQSTNEKLFF. CDR3 in DNA: TGTGCCAGCAGTCCTGAAAGACAGTCGACTAATGAAAAACTGTTTTTT. Based on the CDR3 plus reference TRBV2 and TRBJ1-4, the full variable domain is EPEVTQTPSHQVTQMGQEVILRCVPISNHLYFYWYRQILGQKVEFLVSFYNNEISEKSEIFDDQFSVERPDGSNFTLKIRSTKLEDSAMYFCASSPERQSTNEKLFFGSGTQLSVL.